This T cell receptor (beta chain) was observed in a study of T cells in localized non-small cell lung cancer. Study outcomes and limitations: Blood T cell density predicted longer survival; adjacent-lung clonality, shorter. Uninvolved adjacent lung showed peak T cell clonality, exceeding tumor. Multi-region tumor sequencing was not done, so intratumor heterogeneity could not be excluded.

About this clone: Its antigen is unidentified.

TCRdb's copy holds only in-frame clones and misses some; the assay was immunoSEQ multiplex PCR. The sample consists of 86,000 or so clones, about 83% of them appearing once. The CDR3 runs to 17 residues. V shed 4 bases and J 1 base; nucleotides not matched to a gene: 7. CDR1 LGHNA and CDR2 YNFKEQ come from the germline V gene. This receptor was taken from a man aged 35 to 69 with stage I lung adenocarcinoma. This chain uses TRBV4-2 with TRBJ1-5; 10 bases are shared with TRBD1. The sequences come from peripheral blood, collected before any cancer treatment. The CDR3: CASSPRDRGSSNQPQHF. The CDR3 bases are TGTGCCAGCAGCCCCCGGGACAGGGGATCGAGCAATCAGCCCCAGCATTTT.